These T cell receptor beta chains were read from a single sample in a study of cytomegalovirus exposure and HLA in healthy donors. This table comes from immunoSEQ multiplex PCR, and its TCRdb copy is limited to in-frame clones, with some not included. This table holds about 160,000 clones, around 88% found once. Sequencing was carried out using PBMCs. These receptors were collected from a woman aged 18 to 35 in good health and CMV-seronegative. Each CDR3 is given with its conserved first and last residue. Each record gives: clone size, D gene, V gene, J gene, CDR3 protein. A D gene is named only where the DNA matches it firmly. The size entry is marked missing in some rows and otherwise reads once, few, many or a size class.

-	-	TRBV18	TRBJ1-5	CASSLSAPDLYSNQPQHF
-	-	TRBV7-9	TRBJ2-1	CASSPPGSGGINNEQFF
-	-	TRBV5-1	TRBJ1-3	CASSYGGSGNTIYF
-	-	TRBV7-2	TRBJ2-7	CASSLYYEQYF
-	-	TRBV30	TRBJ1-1	CAWSVGLMNTEAFF
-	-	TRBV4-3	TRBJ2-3	CASSQGGFTDTQYF
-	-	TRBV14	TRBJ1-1	CASSHRRQGTEAFF
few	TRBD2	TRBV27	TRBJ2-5	CASSLSTGGETQYF
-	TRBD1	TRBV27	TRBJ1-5	CASSPGQGRFHQPQHF
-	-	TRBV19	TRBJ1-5	CASIPRGGRDQPQHF
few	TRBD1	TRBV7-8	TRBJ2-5	CASSRTGAGETQYF
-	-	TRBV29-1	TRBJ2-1	CSVRRETYNEQFF
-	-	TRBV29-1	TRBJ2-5	CSVEGGSTRETQYF
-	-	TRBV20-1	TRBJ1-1	CSARRTEAFF
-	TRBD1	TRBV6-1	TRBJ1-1	CASSEALGTANTEAFF
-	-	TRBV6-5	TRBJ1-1	CASSYSQGTTEAFF
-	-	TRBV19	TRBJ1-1	CASSEGNTEAFF
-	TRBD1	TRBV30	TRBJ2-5	CAWSLQGGETQYF
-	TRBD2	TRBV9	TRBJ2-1	CASSVELAGDYNEQFF
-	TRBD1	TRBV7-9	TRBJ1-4	CASSLGQPIEKLFF
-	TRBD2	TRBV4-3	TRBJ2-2	CASSPRALAGRELFF
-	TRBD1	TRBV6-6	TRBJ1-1	CASSRQGKDTEAFF
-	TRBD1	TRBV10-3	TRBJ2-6	CAISDPGQGPSGANVLTF
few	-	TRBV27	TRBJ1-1	CASSYEPHTEAFF
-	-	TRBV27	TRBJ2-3	CASSFHDWPLLADTQYF
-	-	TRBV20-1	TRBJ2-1	CSARGRGEFF
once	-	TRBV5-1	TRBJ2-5	CASSLFRETQYF
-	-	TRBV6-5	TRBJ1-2	CASSYGGYGYTF
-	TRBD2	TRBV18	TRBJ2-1	CASSPRWGGGYNEQFF
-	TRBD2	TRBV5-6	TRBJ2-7	CASSLDSLTSGVLGEQYF
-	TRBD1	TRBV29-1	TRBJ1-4	CSVQGAEGEKLFF
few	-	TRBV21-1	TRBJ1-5	CASSKAFRDREQPQHF
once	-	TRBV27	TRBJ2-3	CASRSGVATQYF
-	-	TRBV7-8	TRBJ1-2	CASSVGLNYGYTF
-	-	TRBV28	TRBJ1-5	CASSLGRGVNQPQHF
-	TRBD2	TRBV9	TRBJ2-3	CASSVEGGGSNTDTQYF
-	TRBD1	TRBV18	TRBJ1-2	CASSLDRVTVNYGYTF
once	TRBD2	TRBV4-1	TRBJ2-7	CASSQVPLREASYEQYF
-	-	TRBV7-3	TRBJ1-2	CASSSDIGDYGYTF
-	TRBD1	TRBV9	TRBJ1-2	CASSVGGQGARNYGYTF
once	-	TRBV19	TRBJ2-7	CASSIDSGSSEQYF
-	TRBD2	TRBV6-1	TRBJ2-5	CASSEESGGLGDKETQYF